The rows below give T cell receptor beta chains drawn from one sample of a study of cytomegalovirus exposure and HLA in healthy donors. Sequencing used immunoSEQ multiplex PCR; TCRdb keeps in-frame clones, though not all of them. The top ten clones hold approximately 6.5% of a sample with about 140,000 clones, under 70% of them seen once. The sample was PBMCs. These receptors all come from a woman aged 60-70 years in good health and CMV-seronegative. Both conserved end residues are part of each CDR3. D genes are given only for firm matches. Not every row has a clone size; where given, it reads once, few, many or a size class.

size: .; D: .; V: TRBV5-5; J: TRBJ2-5; DNA: TGTGCCAGCAGCTTGGGGCCTAGCGTTCAAGAGACCCAGTACTTC; CDR3: CASSLGPSVQETQYF
size: few; D: .; V: TRBV7-2; J: TRBJ2-3; DNA: TGTGCCAGCAGAAACCCCGGGAGAAGCACAGATACGCAGTATTTT; CDR3: CASRNPGRSTDTQYF
size: few; D: .; V: TRBV11-1; J: TRBJ1-1; DNA: TGTGCCAGCAGCTTAATGGGGCGCCCGGACACTGAAGCTTTCTTT; CDR3: CASSLMGRPDTEAFF
size: .; D: TRBD2; V: TRBV7-3; J: TRBJ2-1; DNA: TGTGCCAGCAGCCCCCTCCTAGCGGGGGGGCGAAATGAGCAGTTCTTC; CDR3: CASSPLLAGGRNEQFF
size: .; D: TRBD1; V: TRBV6-1; J: TRBJ1-5; DNA: TGTGCCAGCAGTGCAAGCTCCGGGACAGGGGGCAATCAGCCCCAGCATTTT; CDR3: CASSASSGTGGNQPQHF
size: .; D: .; V: TRBV7-9; J: TRBJ2-1; DNA: TGTGCCAGCCCCGGGGATACCTACAATGAGCAGTTCTTC; CDR3: CASPGDTYNEQFF
size: .; D: .; V: TRBV5-1; J: TRBJ1-2; DNA: TGCGCCAGCAGCTCCGGTGTACGTGGCTACACCTTC; CDR3: CASSSGVRGYTF
size: .; D: TRBD2; V: TRBV13; J: TRBJ2-2; DNA: TGTGCCAGCAGCTTTGAGCGGGGGCCCAACACCGGGGAGCTGTTTTTT; CDR3: CASSFERGPNTGELFF
size: .; D: TRBD2; V: TRBV14; J: TRBJ2-7; DNA: TGTGCCAGCAGCCAAGACGCTAGCGGAGGCTTCTACGAGCAGTACTTC; CDR3: CASSQDASGGFYEQYF
size: .; D: TRBD1; V: TRBV4-1; J: TRBJ1-5; DNA: TGCGCCAGCAGCCTGAGTGGGGGACAGTATTTCTGGACGGGCAATCAGCCCCAGCATTTT; CDR3: CASSLSGGQYFWTGNQPQHF
size: few; D: .; V: TRBV4-1; J: TRBJ1-1; DNA: TGCGCCAGCAGCCAAGATGACAGTAACACTGAAGCTTTCTTT; CDR3: CASSQDDSNTEAFF
size: .; D: .; V: TRBV5-5; J: TRBJ2-3; DNA: TGTGCCAGCAGCTTTGGTACGCTAGCCACCGCAGATACGCAGTATTTT; CDR3: CASSFGTLATADTQYF
size: few; D: TRBD1; V: TRBV7-2; J: TRBJ1-4; DNA: TGTGCCAGCAGCCAGACAGGGGGTCTAGCAACTAATGAAAAACTGTTTTTT; CDR3: CASSQTGGLATNEKLFF
size: .; D: TRBD2; V: TRBV9; J: TRBJ2-3; DNA: TGTGCCAGCAGCGTAGACGGAGCTAGCGGGAGGGCCGGGGGTACGCAGTATTTT; CDR3: CASSVDGASGRAGGTQYF
size: .; D: TRBD1; V: TRBV7-3; J: TRBJ2-1; DNA: TGTGCCAGCAGCCCCCGACAGGGCGCCTACAATGAGCAGTTCTTC; CDR3: CASSPRQGAYNEQFF
size: .; D: .; V: TRBV4-1; J: TRBJ1-4; DNA: TGCGCCAGCAGCCAAGCACCCTCACAGGCGGGAGCTAATGAAAAACTGTTTTTT; CDR3: CASSQAPSQAGANEKLFF
size: .; D: TRBD2; V: TRBV19; J: TRBJ2-3; DNA: TGTGCCAGTAGCATCGGACTAGGCACAGATACGCAGTATTTT; CDR3: CASSIGLGTDTQYF
size: .; D: .; V: TRBV28; J: TRBJ1-2; DNA: TGTGCCAGCAGTCAGATTTTACAGGGCCGGGGCTACACCTTC; CDR3: CASSQILQGRGYTF
size: .; D: TRBD1; V: TRBV10-3; J: TRBJ1-2; DNA: TGTGCCATCAGTCAGGACAGGGACTATGGCTACACCTTC; CDR3: CAISQDRDYGYTF
size: .; D: TRBD2; V: TRBV7-8; J: TRBJ2-7; DNA: TGTGCCAGCAGCTTAGAGGGCGGGAGCTCCTACGAGCAGTACTTC; CDR3: CASSLEGGSSYEQYF
size: .; D: .; V: TRBV2; J: TRBJ1-2; DNA: TGTGCCAGCAGTGAACAGGGGTCGGGCTATGGCTACACCTTC; CDR3: CASSEQGSGYGYTF
size: .; D: TRBD2; V: TRBV6-6; J: TRBJ2-5; DNA: TGTGCCAGCAGTCCTATAGCGGGGGGGCGAGAGACCCAGTACTTC; CDR3: CASSPIAGGRETQYF
size: .; D: .; V: TRBV5-4; J: TRBJ2-4; DNA: TGTGCCAGCAGCTTGTTGGACGACAGAGCCAAAAACATTCAGTACTTC; CDR3: CASSLLDDRAKNIQYF
size: .; D: TRBD2; V: TRBV2; J: TRBJ2-7; DNA: TGTGCCAGCAGGGAAGGGAGGGACTACGAGCAGTACTTC; CDR3: CASREGRDYEQYF
size: .; D: .; V: TRBV9; J: TRBJ2-1; DNA: TGTGCCAGCAGCGTAACAGGTCACGGCGGGATAGACAATGAGCAGTTCTTC; CDR3: CASSVTGHGGIDNEQFF
size: few; D: TRBD1; V: TRBV6-6; J: TRBJ1-6; DNA: TGTGCCAGCAGTTACCCCACAGGGGAAGGATCACCCCTCCACTTT; CDR3: CASSYPTGEGSPLHF
size: few; D: .; V: TRBV25-1; J: TRBJ2-7; DNA: TGTGCCAGCATCGAACAGAACTCCTACGAGCAGTACTTC; CDR3: CASIEQNSYEQYF
size: .; D: TRBD2; V: TRBV19; J: TRBJ2-1; DNA: TGTGCCAGTAGTATAGGTGGGGGAGGGCCCCCCCTTTTATACAATGAGCAGTTCTTC; CDR3: CASSIGGGGPPLLYNEQFF
size: .; D: .; V: TRBV4-1; J: TRBJ2-5; DNA: TGCGCCAGCAGCCAAGATCGCAGTCAAGAGACCCAGTACTTC; CDR3: CASSQDRSQETQYF
size: .; D: TRBD1; V: TRBV25-1; J: TRBJ1-6; DNA: TGTGCCAGCAGAGGGGACAGGGGTAATTCACCCCTCCACTTT; CDR3: CASRGDRGNSPLHF
size: .; D: TRBD2; V: TRBV4-3; J: TRBJ2-3; DNA: TGCGCCAGCAGCCAAGAAGCTGCGGGAGGGACAGATACGCAGTATTTT; CDR3: CASSQEAAGGTDTQYF
size: .; D: TRBD2; V: TRBV2; J: TRBJ2-5; DNA: TGTGCCAGCAGCGCGACCGGGACTAGCGGGGGCCTTCAGTACCAAGAGACCCAGTACTTC; CDR3: CASSATGTSGGLQYQETQYF
size: .; D: TRBD1; V: TRBV30; J: TRBJ1-1; DNA: TGTGCCTGGAGTGCTTCCGGGACAGCGAACACTGAAGCTTTCTTT; CDR3: CAWSASGTANTEAFF
size: .; D: TRBD2; V: TRBV28; J: TRBJ2-7; DNA: TGTGCCAGCAGTCTGGGACTAGCGGGAGGGCCGGGTGAGCAGTACTTC; CDR3: CASSLGLAGGPGEQYF
size: .; D: .; V: TRBV6-5; J: TRBJ2-1; DNA: TGTGCCAGCAGTTACTCTCAGAACAATGAGCAGTTCTTC; CDR3: CASSYSQNNEQFF
size: few; D: TRBD1; V: TRBV9; J: TRBJ2-3; DNA: TGTGCCAGCAGCGTGGGACAGAGGACAGGAGATACGCAGTATTTT; CDR3: CASSVGQRTGDTQYF
size: .; D: .; V: TRBV27; J: TRBJ1-6; DNA: TGTGCCAGCAGTTTGGGGAGGGGTTATTCACCCCTCCACTTT; CDR3: CASSLGRGYSPLHF
size: .; D: TRBD2; V: TRBV5-1; J: TRBJ2-3; DNA: TGCGCCAGCAGCTTGGGACTAGCTATAGATACGCAGTATTTT; CDR3: CASSLGLAIDTQYF
size: .; D: TRBD1; V: TRBV5-1; J: TRBJ1-2; DNA: TGCGCCAGCAGCTTGGAGGGACAGGGTGGCTATGGCTACACCTTC; CDR3: CASSLEGQGGYGYTF
size: .; D: TRBD1; V: TRBV7-2; J: TRBJ2-5; DNA: TGTGCCAGCAGCCAGGGACAGGGTCGGTTAGAGACCCAGTACTTC; CDR3: CASSQGQGRLETQYF
size: .; D: TRBD2; V: TRBV2; J: TRBJ2-3; DNA: TGTGCCAGCAGCGCCGCTACCGGGCGGGGGGGCACAGATACGCAGTATTTT; CDR3: CASSAATGRGGTDTQYF
size: .; D: TRBD2; V: TRBV27; J: TRBJ2-5; DNA: TGTGCCAGCAGGGTACTAGCGGGGGGAACGGGAGAGACCCAGTACTTC; CDR3: CASRVLAGGTGETQYF
size: .; D: .; V: TRBV7-9; J: TRBJ2-1; DNA: TGTGCCAGCGCAACTCAGGGCAATGAGCAGTTCTTC; CDR3: CASATQGNEQFF
size: .; D: .; V: TRBV4-2; J: TRBJ1-1; DNA: TGTGCCAGCAGCCAAGAACCGGGGGTAGGGACTGAAGCTTTCTTT; CDR3: CASSQEPGVGTEAFF
size: .; D: .; V: TRBV27; J: TRBJ1-1; DNA: TGTGCCAGCAGTTTATCTTGGACAGCGAACACTGAAGCTTTCTTT; CDR3: CASSLSWTANTEAFF
size: .; D: .; V: TRBV6-5; J: TRBJ1-2; DNA: TGTGCCAGCAGTTTATTTCAGGCTCAAGCTAACTATGGCTACACCTTC; CDR3: CASSLFQAQANYGYTF